Described below is a single T cell receptor (beta chain) sequence and its context. Its antigen is not known. This record comes from a study of shared clonotypes between healthy human individuals. Recent acute infections and vaccinations were absent in the healthy HIV-negative adult donors. V shed 7 bases and J 6 bases; nucleotides not matched to a gene: 7. Germline CDR1 is SNHLY and CDR2 is FYNNEI. There are 15 residues in the CDR3. How the authors handled the data: Filtering differed because ImmunoSEQ produced junction-only sequences that carried no quality scores. TCRdb keeps only in-frame clones here, not all; method: immunoSEQ multiplex PCR. The D gene and trimming were derived from the DNA, and the V and J assignments and clone size from that table. The sample has some 2,500,000 clones; roughly 92% are singletons. Study findings and constraints: With a few donors compared, 5% to 5.5% of naive CD4 clonotypes were shared. Investigators expected sequencing depth to affect clonotype sharing among donors.

This receptor was identified in a young man in good health. Some clones in this sample may be carry-over from other donors' samples. J is TRBJ2-2 and V is TRBV2, with 11 bases aligning to TRBD2. What was sequenced was naive CD4+ T cells from PBMCs. Subset denoted: CD45RA+ positively selected. The DNA for the CDR3 is TGTGCCAGCACGGTGGTAGCGGGAGGGCCCGGGGAGCTGTTTTTT. It yields the protein CASTVVAGGPGELFF.